This T cell receptor (beta chain) was sequenced for a study of T-cell reconstitution after alpha-beta-depleted transplantation in children. This CDR3 contains 13 residues. Unmatched junction bases numbered 5, after V lost 8 bases and J lost 3 bases. CDR1 is SQVTM, CDR2 ANQGSEA, per germline. Unique molecular identifiers were incorporated when the TCRbeta library was constructed. TCRdb re-called the PCR reads through MiXCR, storing one row per CDR3 protein. The sample shows roughly 570,000 distinct CDR3 sequences, roughly a quarter of them seen only once. The sample consisted of PBMCs, taken before TCRalphabeta/CD19-depleted stem cell transplant. The chain combines TRBV29-1 with TRBJ2-5, with 11 bases lining up with TRBD2. This receptor was taken from a boy younger than two with Wiskott-Aldrich syndrome, due to receive a stem cell transplant. In DNA, the CDR3 is TGCAGCCCCCAACTAGCGGGGGAAGAGACCCAGTACTTC. Amino acid sequence: CSPQLAGEETQYF.